What follows describes a single TCR beta chain. Antigen specificity is unknown. The CDR3 covers 15 residues. Deletions cut 7 bases from V and 1 base from J, with 14 bases between. Germline CDR1 SEHNR, CDR2 FQNEAQ (reference sequence). Cells sorted as Tregs were CD4+, CD25+ and CD127-/low. After constant-region reverse-primer amplification, full-length variable regions underwent semi-nested PCR with Nested Universal Primer A. TCRdb called the 5' RACE reads again in MiXCR, with one record for every CDR3 protein. The sample has about 43,000 distinct CDR3 sequences, over 20% seen once; the top ten hold about 3.9%. Study-wide results and caveats: In terms of TCR gene usage, tumor memory CD4+ T cells clustered together with blood and lymph node memory CD4+ cells, as well as with lymph node naive CD4+ cells.

Source material: Tregs sorted from a lymph node. The origin of this receptor is a female donor with breast cancer. This sequence joins TRBV7-9 and TRBJ2-1; the D call may be TRBD1 or TRBD2 (5 bases each). Here the CDR3 reads CASIPTEGSYNEQFF. The DNA for the CDR3 is TGTGCCAGCATTCCTACCGAGGGGTCCTACAATGAGCAGTTCTTC. Based on the CDR3 plus reference TRBV7-9 and TRBJ2-1, the full variable domain is DTGVSQNPRHKITKRGQNVTFRCDPISEHNRLYWYRQTLGQGPEFLTYFQNEAQLEKSRLLSDRFSAERPKGSFSTLEIQRTEQGDSAMYLCASIPTEGSYNEQFFGPGTRLTVL.